Sequencing of this T cell receptor (beta chain) was carried out in a study of shared clonotypes between healthy human individuals. As for the study in general: Donors had three CD4 naive, three CD4 memory, two CD8 naive and one CD8 memory plate apiece.

The authors loaded about 200 ng DNA, around 30,000 T cell genomes, into sorted-subset replicate PCRs. TCRdb's copy holds only in-frame clones and misses some; the assay was immunoSEQ multiplex PCR. This table has 2,100,000 or so clones, approximately 96% appearing once. The trim removed 4 bases at V and 5 bases at J, leaving 9 bases unmatched. CDR1 SGHRS and CDR2 YFSETQ come from the germline V gene. This CDR3 comprises 15 residues. It was into CD45RA+ naive and CD45RA-negative memory subsets that the CD4+ cells were split. The chain links TRBV5-1 to TRBJ1-1; 9 bases agree with TRBD1. The sequenced sample consisted of naive CD4+ T cells sorted from blood. As for subset: CD45RA+ positively selected. The source of this sequence is a young man in good health. This CDR3 reads CASSGMTGGGTEAFF. Here the CDR3 DNA reads TGCGCCAGCAGCGGAATGACAGGGGGTGGGACTGAAGCTTTCTTT.